This TCR beta chain was identified in a study of cytomegalovirus exposure and HLA in healthy donors. Across the study: The Caucasian-associated ancestry cluster contained more than 75% of the roughly 400 genotyped donors.

The study ran its PCR with 60 Vbeta and 13 Jbeta primers. This table comes from immunoSEQ multiplex PCR, and its TCRdb copy is limited to in-frame clones, with some not included. The sample records fewer than 100,000 clones, 60% to 85% being singletons. Each donor's status was that of a healthy bone marrow donor. The germline gives CDR1 SEHNR, CDR2 FQNEAQ (reference sequence). V dropped 0 bases and J dropped 2 bases, with 12 bases sitting between them. The CDR3 is 16 amino acids. The sequence derives from a male donor in good health and CMV-seronegative. Sample: PBMCs. V usage is TRBV7-9 and J usage is TRBJ2-3, with D perhaps TRBD1 (5 bases). DNA for the CDR3: TGTGCCAGCAGCTTAGCTCTGAGCAGGGCCACAGATACGCAGTATTTT. It specifies CASSLALSRATDTQYF.